This is a list of T cell receptor beta chains from one sample in a study of regulatory T cells in long-lasting Graves disease. One entry per CDR3 protein results from TCRdb running MiXCR on the multiplex PCR reads. The table shows more than 650,000 distinct CDR3 sequences, with 25% to 35% occurring only once. Sequences were derived from peripheral blood mononuclear cells (PBMCs), sampled when the disease was refractory, from a patient treated with antithyroid drugs. All receptors derive from a female donor with Graves disease. CDR3s include the opening cysteine and the closing phenylalanine or tryptophan. Fields, in order: J gene, CDR3 length, V gene, clone size, D gene, CDR3 protein, CDR3 DNA. D genes are given only for firm matches. Clone size appears in some rows only: once, few, many, or a class for an expanded clone.

TRBJ2-5 | 16 | TRBV27 | few | - | CASRQVGGGVGETQYF | TGTGCCAGCCGACAAGTAGGGGGAGGCGTTGGAGAGACCCAGTACTTC
TRBJ1-5 | 14 | TRBV24-1 | few | TRBD1 | CATSGTGPNQPQHF | TGTGCCACCTCCGGGACAGGCCCTAATCAGCCCCAGCATTTT
TRBJ2-5 | 19 | TRBV27 | many | TRBD1 | CASSLFSGTGMIYQETQYF | TGTGCCAGCAGTTTGTTTTCCGGGACAGGGATGATTTACCAAGAGACCCAGTACTTC
TRBJ2-4 | 16 | TRBV19 | - | - | CASRDMAGLAKNIQYF | TGTGCCAGTAGGGACATGGCGGGCCTAGCCAAAAACATTCAGTACTTC
TRBJ1-4 | 16 | TRBV7-2 | few | - | CASSFTTFATNEKLFF | TGTGCCAGCAGCTTCACCACCTTTGCAACTAATGAAAAACTGTTTTTT
TRBJ1-3 | 14 | TRBV27 | - | - | CASRASGGGNTIYF | TGTGCCAGCAGGGCCTCGGGGGGAGGAAACACCATATATTTT
TRBJ1-2 | 18 | TRBV9 | - | - | CVSSVDMGGGHLNYGYTF | TGTGTCAGCAGCGTAGACATGGGAGGGGGACATCTGAACTATGGCTACACCTTC
TRBJ2-2 | 19 | TRBV11-2 | few | TRBD2 | CASSLDFGLAGGITGELFF | TGTGCCAGCAGCTTAGACTTCGGACTAGCGGGAGGAATCACCGGGGAGCTGTTTTTT
TRBJ1-1 | 13 | TRBV6-1 | many | - | CASGERMNTEAFF | TGTGCCAGCGGTGAGCGCATGAACACTGAAGCTTTCTTT
TRBJ1-5 | 13 | TRBV19 | - | - | CASKGSFNQPQHF | TGTGCCAGTAAGGGCTCGTTCAATCAGCCCCAGCATTTT